This is a list of T cell receptor beta chains from one sample in a study of blood T cells in healthy people across ages. TCRdb recomputed calls from the 5' RACE reads with MiXCR, one row per CDR3 protein. Among around 670,000 distinct CDR3 sequences listed, about 28% were seen once. The sample consisted of blood. Receptors originate from a woman aged 80 or over in good health. Each CDR3 is given with its conserved first and last residue. D genes are given only for firm matches. Where a row states a size, it is once, few, many or the class of an expanded clone; other rows omit it.

D	V	size	J	DNA	CDR3
.	TRBV14	many	TRBJ2-1	TGTGCCAGCAGCCAATTCCAGGCCTACAATGAGCAGTTCTTC	CASSQFQAYNEQFF
.	TRBV20-1	many	TRBJ2-3	TGCAGTGCTAGTGGGTACGGCCTCACAGATACGCAGTATTTT	CSASGYGLTDTQYF
.	TRBV5-5	.	TRBJ1-1	TGCGCCAGCAGCTTGGCCTCACGGGCGGTGGAGACTGAAGCTTTCTTT	CASSLASRAVETEAFF
.	TRBV27	many	TRBJ1-2	TGTGCCAGCACCGGGTCCAGGGAGCCTAACTATGGCTACACCTTC	CASTGSREPNYGYTF
TRBD1	TRBV29-1	.	TRBJ1-3	TGCAGCGTTGAGGATACAGGGGACAGGGTCCCTGGAAACACCATATATTTT	CSVEDTGDRVPGNTIYF
TRBD1	TRBV12-3/TRBV12-4	.	TRBJ1-1	TGTGCCAGCAGTTACGGACAGGGGGCGCGGGGGAGCACTGAAGCTTTCTTT	CASSYGQGARGSTEAFF
.	TRBV19	.	TRBJ1-5	TGTGCCAGTACCCAGTCCGGGGTGGGCCAGTTTCAGCCCCAGCATTTT	CASTQSGVGQFQPQHF
TRBD2	TRBV24-1	many	TRBJ2-3	TGTGCCACCAGTCCCGGGACTAGCGGGAACACAGATACGCAGTATTTT	CATSPGTSGNTDTQYF
.	TRBV6-2/TRBV6-3	many	TRBJ1-5	TGTGCCAGCAGCGTTAGCAATCAGCCCCAGCATTTT	CASSVSNQPQHF
.	TRBV3-1	.	TRBJ1-2	TGTGCCAGCAGCCATCCCCGAGGGCCCCGCTATGGCTACACCTTC	CASSHPRGPRYGYTF
.	TRBV12-3/TRBV12-4	few	TRBJ2-5	TGTGCCAGCAGTTTAAGGCGGACAGCCGGCGATGAGCAGTACTTC	CASSLRRTAGDEQYF
TRBD2	TRBV9	many	TRBJ2-4	TGTGCCAGCAGCTTTAGCGGGGAGGTAGGAAACATTCAGTACTTC	CASSFSGEVGNIQYF
TRBD2	TRBV7-3	many	TRBJ2-1	TGTGCCAGCAGCCCAGAGCGGGGCTCCTACAATGAGCAGTTCTTC	CASSPERGSYNEQFF
TRBD1	TRBV5-1	.	TRBJ2-3	TGCGCCAGCAGCTTGAGGCCCGGGACAGGCAGCACAGATACGCAGTATTTT	CASSLRPGTGSTDTQYF
TRBD2	TRBV30	few	TRBJ2-3	TGTGCCTGGAGTGGAGGGACTAGCGGGGGCACAGATACGCAGTATTTT	CAWSGGTSGGTDTQYF
.	TRBV28	many	TRBJ1-2	TGTGCCAGCAGTTCGGGCCAATATGGCTACACCTTC	CASSSGQYGYTF
TRBD1	TRBV7-9	many	TRBJ2-5	TGTGCCAGCAGCTCCCTCCCCGGGACAGGGTTTAGCGAGACCCAGTACTTC	CASSSLPGTGFSETQYF
TRBD2	TRBV3-1	many	TRBJ2-3	TGTGCCAGCAGCCAACTTGGCGGGGGGGATACTTTGAATACGCAGTATTTT	CASSQLGGGDTLNTQYF
TRBD1	TRBV6-5	.	TRBJ1-2	TGTGCCAGCAGTTACTCTGGAACAGGGGGAATTTACTATGGCTACACCTTC	CASSYSGTGGIYYGYTF
.	TRBV6-1	.	TRBJ1-1	TGTGTCAGCAGTATACAGGGCGGGAGCACTGAAGCTTTCTTT	CVSSIQGGSTEAFF
.	TRBV7-2	many	TRBJ1-2	TGTGCCAGCAGCCCGTCGGACAGACCGGGCTACACCTTC	CASSPSDRPGYTF
TRBD1	TRBV6-1	many	TRBJ1-5	TGTGCCAGCAGCGCGGGCGGGACAGGCAATCAGCCCCAGCATTTT	CASSAGGTGNQPQHF
TRBD1	TRBV4-1	.	TRBJ1-1	TGCGCCAGCAGCCAAGAAGGGACAGGGGATAGGAAAGCTTTCTTT	CASSQEGTGDRKAFF
TRBD2	TRBV12-3/TRBV12-4	.	TRBJ2-1	TGTGCCGGCAGTTTCGGGCTAGCGGGGGGGGTTGAGCAGTTCTTC	CAGSFGLAGGVEQFF
.	TRBV5-5	.	TRBJ2-3	TGTGCCAGCAGCCTACGGGACCCCCGAACAGATACGCAGTATTTT	CASSLRDPRTDTQYF
TRBD2	TRBV20-1	many	TRBJ2-1	TGCAGTGCTACGACAGCGGGGGCCCCAATTCAATACAATGAGCAGTTCTTC	CSATTAGAPIQYNEQFF
TRBD1	TRBV29-1	few	TRBJ1-1	TGCAGCGTTGGAGGGGCACCCGGGACAGGGGACACTGAAGCTTTCTTT	CSVGGAPGTGDTEAFF
.	TRBV6-1	.	TRBJ1-4	TGTGCCAGCAGCGAAGCATCAGGGGCAACTAATGAAAAACTGTTTTTT	CASSEASGATNEKLFF